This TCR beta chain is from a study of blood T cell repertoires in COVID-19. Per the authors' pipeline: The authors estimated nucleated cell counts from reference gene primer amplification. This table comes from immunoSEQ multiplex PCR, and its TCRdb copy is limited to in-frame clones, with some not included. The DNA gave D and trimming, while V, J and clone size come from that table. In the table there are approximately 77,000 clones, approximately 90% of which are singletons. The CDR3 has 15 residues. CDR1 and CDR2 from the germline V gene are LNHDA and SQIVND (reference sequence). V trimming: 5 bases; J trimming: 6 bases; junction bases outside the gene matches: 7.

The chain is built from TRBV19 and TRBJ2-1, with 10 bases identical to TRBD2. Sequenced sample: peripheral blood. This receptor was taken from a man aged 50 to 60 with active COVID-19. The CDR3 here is CASSPAGGLGNEQFF. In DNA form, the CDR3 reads TGTGCCAGTAGTCCAGCGGGAGGGCTCGGCAATGAGCAGTTCTTC.